These 22 T cell receptor beta chains were sequenced from one sample in a study of identical twins. Each CDR3 protein is one row after TCRdb ran MiXCR on the 5' RACE reads. The table has some 600,000 distinct CDR3 sequences, just over 7% seen once; the top ten hold roughly 1.5%. This sample was shared with a second study, whose subject was yellow fever vaccine responses in identical twins.

The sequencing sample was made of PBMCs. These receptor sequences come from a woman under 30 in good health.

This clonotype came up a few times. V gene TRBV20-1 combines with J gene TRBJ2-1, with D possibly being TRBD2 (6 bases). The CDR3 is 16 residues long. Deletions cut 0 bases from V and 0 bases from J, with 12 bases between. The germline V gene encodes CDR1 DFQATT and CDR2 SNEGSKA (reference sequence). DNA for the CDR3: TGCAGTGCTAGAGACGCTAGCGAGATCTCCTACAATGAGCAGTTCTTC. Its translation: CSARDASEISYNEQFF.

This clonotype has a handful of counts. The genes are TRBV11-2 and TRBJ1-1; 7 nucleotides align to TRBD1. The V gene's germline CDR1 is SGHAT and CDR2 FQNNGV. The CDR3 consists of 14 residues. The ends lost 3 bases at V and 5 bases at J; junction bases unmatched: 6. CDR3 sequence reads: CASSFPGGETEAFF. The CDR3 region has the DNA TGTGCCAGCAGCTTCCCAGGGGGAGAGACTGAAGCTTTCTTT. The full variable domain, rest sourced from reference TRBV11-2 and TRBJ1-1, is EAGVAQSPRYKIIEKRQSVAFWCNPISGHATLYWYQQILGQGPKLLIQFQNNGVVDDSQLPKDRFSAERLKGVDSTLKIQPAKLEDSAVYLCASSFPGGETEAFFGQGTRLTVV.

This clonotype has more than one count but fewer than ten. The CDR3 spells CASSPYPGPRRETQYF. Here the CDR3 DNA reads TGTGCCAGCAGCCCATACCCGGGACCCCGACGGGAGACCCAGTACTTC. The chain recombines TRBV5-7 with TRBJ2-5; D could derive from TRBD1 or TRBD2 (5 bases each). TRBV5-7 is marked as an open reading frame, function uncertain. The CDR3 runs 16 residues. With 4 bases removed from V and 5 bases from J, the gap between germline ends came to 21 bases.

The genes are TRBV7-2 and TRBJ1-1; 8 bases match TRBD1. The CDR3 length is 19 residues. With V trimmed by 1 base and J by 2 bases, 15 bases remained unmatched. The germline gives CDR1 SGHTA, CDR2 FQGNSA. For the CDR3, the DNA is TGTGCCAGCAGCTTAGGGCGGTGGCAGGGGGCCGGCAAAAACACTGAAGCTTTCTTT. It codes for CASSLGRWQGAGKNTEAFF.

V usage is TRBV2 and J usage is TRBJ2-1; possible D gene TRBD2, 6 bases. This CDR3 has 15 residues. The ends were cut back, 2 bases at V and 6 bases at J, with 14 bases in the middle. Germline loops: CDR1 SNHLY, CDR2 FYNNEI. The CDR3 region is CASSEMGGRVNEQFF. The DNA of the CDR3 is TGTGCCAGCAGTGAAATGGGAGGTAGAGTCAATGAGCAGTTCTTC. The variable domain in full, completed from reference TRBV2 and TRBJ2-1, reads EPEVTQTPSHQVTQMGQEVILRCVPISNHLYFYWYRQILGQKVEFLVSFYNNEISEKSEIFDDQFSVERPDGSNFTLKIRSTKLEDSAMYFCASSEMGGRVNEQFFGPGTRLTVL.

The chain is built from TRBV20-1 and TRBJ2-5; 11 positions agree with TRBD2. Trimming cost V 1 base and J 5 bases; bases outside gene matches: 9. In germline, CDR1 is DFQATT, CDR2 SNEGSKA (reference sequence). The CDR3 covers 16 residues. CDR3 coding DNA: TGCAGTGCTAGAGGGATCGTAGCGGGAGGGGAGGAGACCCAGTACTTC. Its protein product is CSARGIVAGGEETQYF.

In this sample, this clonotype turned up a few times. The rearrangement uses TRBV20-1 and TRBJ1-1; 8 nucleotides line up with TRBD1. V lost 5 bases to trimming and J lost 0 bases; unmatched junction nucleotides: 2. Germline V gives CDR1 DFQATT, CDR2 SNEGSKA (reference sequence). CDR3 length equals 13 residues. CDR3 bases: TGCAGTGCTTTGGGACAGGTGAACACTGAAGCTTTCTTT. Translating it yields CSALGQVNTEAFF.

This clonotype was picked up many times. The chain links TRBV5-1 to TRBJ2-4; 10 positions agree with TRBD2. CDR3 length: 15 residues. The junction had 5 bases not matched to a gene; V was cut back by 5 bases and J by 3 bases. Germline-derived CDR1 and CDR2 are SGHRS and YFSETQ. This chain's CDR3 is CASSLAGDGKNIQYF. The DNA for the CDR3 is TGCGCCAGCAGTCTAGCGGGAGACGGCAAAAACATTCAGTACTTC.

This clonotype was detected a few times. The chain couples TRBV12-3 or TRBV12-4 to TRBJ2-5; D is perhaps TRBD1 or TRBD2 (7 bases each). This CDR3 is built from 17 residues. Between the trimmed V and J ends, which lost 3 bases and 2 bases, there was a span of 19 bases. CDR3 bases: TGTGCCAGCAGTTTGTTGGGGGGGGGACAGATACAAGAGACCCAGTACTTC. Its protein product is CASSLLGGGQIQETQYF.

The chain is built from TRBV5-1 and TRBJ2-2, with a possible D match to TRBD1 (6 bases). Trimming removed 7 bases from V and 3 bases from J, with 10 bases in between. The CDR3 runs 13 residues. Per the germline V gene, CDR1 is SGHRS and CDR2 is YFSETQ. Here the CDR3 reads CASLGAHTGELFF. The DNA of the CDR3 is TGCGCCAGCCTGGGGGCGCACACCGGGGAGCTGTTTTTT.

V usage is TRBV6-1 and J usage is TRBJ2-3; a possible D gene is TRBD1 (5 bases). This CDR3 comprises 14 residues. The V end lost 8 bases, the J end lost 2 bases, and 14 bases lay between the germline ends. In germline, CDR1 is MNHNS, CDR2 SASEGT. CDR3 coding DNA: TGTGCCAGCCAAGGGGCCGGGTTCACAGATACGCAGTATTTT. This encodes CASQGAGFTDTQYF.

This chain uses TRBV6-5 with TRBJ1-5; possibly TRBD1 for D (6 bases). V was shortened by 0 bases and J by 1 base, with 7 bases between the two germline ends. The CDR3 has 15 residues. CDR1 and CDR2 from the germline V gene are MNHEY and SVGAGI. CDR3 sequence: CASSYSGASNQPQHF. In DNA, the CDR3 is TGTGCCAGCAGTTACTCGGGGGCCAGCAATCAGCCCCAGCATTTT.

This chain links TRBV29-1 with TRBJ1-1, with 9 bases lining up with TRBD1. Per germline, CDR1 SQVTM and CDR2 ANQGSEA. The CDR3 consists of 18 residues. V lost 3 bases and J lost 0; bases outside the gene matches: 14. CDR3 in amino acids: CSVEGQGDLIRMNTEAFF. In DNA, the CDR3 is TGCAGCGTTGAGGGACAGGGAGATTTGATTAGGATGAACACTGAAGCTTTCTTT.

This clonotype has a count of ten or more. The chain joins TRBV6-5 to TRBJ2-1, with TRBD2 matching 9 bases. Trimming removed 0 bases from V and 8 bases from J; junction bases left unmatched: 11. CDR1 is MNHEY and CDR2 is SVGAGI in the germline V gene. This CDR3 contains 17 residues. The CDR3 is CASSYSNAGGPSHEQFF. In DNA, the CDR3 is TGTGCCAGCAGTTACTCGAACGCGGGGGGGCCAAGCCATGAGCAGTTCTTC.

This clonotype appeared many times. The rearrangement links TRBV29-1 to TRBJ2-1; 15 bases are a match to TRBD2. Germline V gene lookup returns CDR1 SQVTM and CDR2 ANQGSEA. V dropped 4 bases and J dropped 1; count of bases not matched to a gene: 5. This CDR3 is built from 17 residues. CDR3 region: CSVGGLAGGRSYNEQFF. DNA for the CDR3: TGCAGCGTTGGTGGACTAGCGGGAGGGCGGTCCTACAATGAGCAGTTCTTC.

This clonotype showed up many times. This sequence joins TRBV10-3 and TRBJ2-7; 8 nucleotides match TRBD2. The germline V gene has CDR1 ENHRY and CDR2 SYGVKD. The CDR3 is 19 residues long. V was pared by 6 bases and J by 6 bases, with 25 bases of the junction left unmatched. Here the CDR3 DNA reads TGTGCCATCAGCCGCGCCTCGGCGGGAGGCAGGGTCTTAGGTGTCGAGCAGTACTTC. It specifies CAISRASAGGRVLGVEQYF.

This clonotype was counted at least ten times. The chain has TRBV7-9 and TRBJ1-2; D remains ambiguous. Trimming cost V 1 base and J 8 bases, with 8 bases left between them. This CDR3 comprises 12 residues. CDR1 and CDR2 from the germline V gene are SEHNR and FQNEAQ (reference sequence). CDR3 sequence (DNA): TGTGCCAGCAGCTTAGAAACTCCCGGCTACACCTTC. Protein: CASSLETPGYTF.

This clonotype turned up a few times. The chain has TRBV20-1 and TRBJ2-2; possibly TRBD2 for D (5 bases). V gave up 5 bases and J gave up 1 base, with 8 bases separating them. Germline CDR1 reads DFQATT; CDR2 reads SNEGSKA (reference sequence). The CDR3 covers 13 residues. In nucleotides, the CDR3 is TGCAGTGCTCGGAGGTTGAACACCGGGGAGCTGTTTTTT. Its translation is CSARRLNTGELFF.

CDR3 residues: CATRLPGRDSPLHF. Written as DNA, the CDR3 is TGTGCCACCAGACTCCCAGGGAGGGATTCACCCCTCCACTTT. The chain links TRBV24-1 to TRBJ1-6; D is perhaps TRBD1 (5 bases). From germline, CDR1 is KGHDR and CDR2 SFDVKD. The CDR3 totals 14 residues. Trimming stripped 7 bases from V and 8 bases from J, with 14 bases between.

This chain connects TRBV20-1 to TRBJ2-7; D possibly corresponds to TRBD2 (5 bases). V gave up 5 bases and J gave up 0 bases, with 14 bases separating them. The germline CDR1 and CDR2 sequences are DFQATT and SNEGSKA (reference sequence). The CDR3 is made up of 14 amino acids. The CDR3 loop reads CSARRPSPSYEQYF. CDR3 coding DNA: TGCAGTGCTCGGCGTCCTAGCCCCTCCTACGAGCAGTACTTC.

This clonotype was counted between two and nine times. In nucleotides, the CDR3 is TGTGCCAGCAGTCCACGGCAGGCCAAAGAGACCCAGTACTTC. It specifies CASSPRQAKETQYF. The V gene is TRBV12-3 or TRBV12-4, the J gene TRBJ2-5; D not certain. This CDR3 contains 14 residues. Trimming took off 5 bases at V and 3 bases at J, with 13 bases between the two ends.

A word on this clonotype: This may come from a read error, since a much larger clone is one base off. The V call is TRBV6-5, the J call TRBJ2-1; TRBD1 agrees at 8 bases. Germline loops: CDR1 MNHEY, CDR2 SVGAGI. This CDR3 is built from 15 residues. CDR3 region: CASSSDRGQNNEQSF. CDR3 DNA sequence: TGTGCCAGCAGTTCCGACAGGGGCCAGAACAATGAGCAGTCCTTC.